Below are 18 T cell receptor beta chains sequenced from a single sample in a study of T cells in Graves' hyperthyroidism and ophthalmopathy. The CDR3 regions of TCR beta were amplified from RNA transcripts. First-round RT-PCR targeting the TCR CDR3 was performed with the HTBI primer set. TCRdb ran MiXCR on the multiplex PCR reads and lists one entry per CDR3 protein. This table holds some 620,000 distinct CDR3 sequences, 15% to 20% found once. The sequenced sample consisted of blood. These receptors came from a woman aged 25-40 years with Graves' hyperthyroidism.

This chain uses TRBV6-2 or TRBV6-3 with TRBJ1-5, with D possibly being TRBD1 (5 bases). Germline-derived CDR1 and CDR2 are MNHEY and SVGEGT. V lost 5 bases and J 6 bases, leaving 14 bases between the germline ends. The CDR3 is made up of 14 amino acids. The CDR3: CASSDPGGGQPQHF. The CDR3, as DNA: TGTGCCAGCAGTGACCCGGGGGGGGGTCAGCCCCAGCATTTT.

The chain carries TRBV5-1 and TRBJ2-3; 12 bases map to TRBD1. CDR1 SGHRS and CDR2 YFSETQ come from the germline V gene. After removal of 1 base from V and 3 bases from J, the junction contained 3 bases not matched to a gene. The CDR3 is made up of 16 amino acids. The CDR3 DNA reads as TGCGCCAGCAGCTTGAAGGGACAGGGGGCAACAGATACGCAGTATTTT. This translates into CASSLKGQGATDTQYF.

The chain has TRBV5-4 and TRBJ2-1, with 8 bases aligning to TRBD1. CDR1 is SGHNT, CDR2 YYREEE, per germline (reference sequence). The CDR3 sequence is 13 residues long. Unmatched junction bases numbered 5, after V lost 3 bases and J lost 9 bases. The CDR3 protein is CASSYYGQGEQFF. The CDR3 DNA sequence: TGTGCCAGCAGCTACTATGGACAGGGTGAGCAGTTCTTC. The variable domain in full, with the rest retrieved from reference TRBV5-4 and TRBJ2-1, is ETGVTQSPTHLIKTRGQQVTLRCSSQSGHNTVSWYQQALGQGPQFIFQYYREEENGRGNFPPRFSGLQFPNYSSELNVNALELDDSALYLCASSYYGQGEQFFGPGTRLTVL.

The table lists this clonotype with many counts. The chain joins TRBV20-1 to TRBJ1-5, with D hard to call. Per germline, CDR1 DFQATT and CDR2 SNEGSKA (reference sequence). Trimming stripped 3 bases from V and 4 bases from J, with 16 bases between. The CDR3 has 15 amino acids. This CDR3 is CSARPQTGPNQPQHF. The CDR3 DNA reads TGCAGTGCTAGGCCACAGACGGGCCCTAATCAGCCCCAGCATTTT.

This clonotype was found a few times. The chain uses TRBV18 and TRBJ2-5; 10 nucleotides align to TRBD2. This CDR3 contains 17 residues. The J segment lost 4 bases and the V segment lost 0 bases, leaving 8 bases of the junction unmatched. CDR1 KGHSH and CDR2 LQKENI come from the germline V gene. CDR3 loop: CASSPPQLAGTGETQYF. CDR3 coding DNA: TGTGCCAGCTCACCACCGCAACTAGCGGGAACCGGAGAGACCCAGTACTTC.

This clonotype came up many times. The chain carries TRBV12-3 or TRBV12-4 and TRBJ2-5; D unclear. The CDR3 runs 12 residues. Trimming removed 5 bases at V and 7 bases at J, with 11 bases between. CDR3 in DNA: TGTGCCAGCAGTGCACCCTCAGGGACCCAGTACTTC. Protein product: CASSAPSGTQYF.

The J gene is TRBJ1-3, the V gene TRBV12-3 or TRBV12-4; no reliable D call. Trimming took off 5 bases at V and 0 bases at J, with 5 bases between the two ends. The CDR3 consists of 13 residues. The chain's CDR3 is CASSHISGNTIYF. The CDR3 DNA reads as TGTGCCAGCAGTCACATCTCTGGAAACACCATATATTTT.

The chain is built from TRBV28 and TRBJ2-2; TRBD1 matches at 9 bases. The germline gives CDR1 MDHEN, CDR2 SYDVKM. The CDR3 is made up of 14 amino acids. V dropped 8 bases and J dropped 5; count of bases not matched to a gene: 6. CDR3 sequence (DNA): TGTGCCAGCGGTACAGGGGGCTGGACCGGGGAGCTGTTTTTT. This encodes CASGTGGWTGELFF.

This clonotype was recorded a few times. This rearrangement joins TRBV25-1 to TRBJ1-6; TRBD1 matches 12 bases. This CDR3 spans 16 amino acids. Trimming took 8 bases from V and 4 from J; bases not matched to a gene: 6. CDR1 is MGHDK and CDR2 is SYGVNS in the germline V gene. CDR3 coding DNA: TGTGCCAGCTCCTTGGGACAGGGGGCGTATAATTCACCCCTCCACTTT. It translates to CASSLGQGAYNSPLHF.

In this sample, this clonotype turned up a few times. The rearrangement links TRBV6-1 to TRBJ2-3; D is uncertain. Germline V lookup: CDR1 MNHNS, CDR2 SASEGT. This CDR3 is 13 amino acids long. V was trimmed by 6 bases and J by 4 bases, leaving 11 bases between them. The DNA of the CDR3 is TGTGCCAGCAGACCTCTGGAAGCAGATACGCAGTATTTT. Its translation is CASRPLEADTQYF.

The chain has TRBV6-2 or TRBV6-3 and TRBJ2-4, with TRBD2 identical over 7 bases. Germline CDR1 reads MNHEY; CDR2 reads SVGEGT. J was trimmed by 6 bases and V by 5 bases; bases with no gene match: 4. The CDR3 sequence is 13 residues long. As DNA, the CDR3 is TGTGCCAGCAGTCCAAGGGAGGGAAACATTCAGTACTTC. This sequence encodes CASSPREGNIQYF.

This clonotype was picked up one time. A read error may explain this, as a much larger clone is one base away. V and J are TRBV20-1 and TRBJ2-1, with a weak D call TRBD2 (6 bases). The J call is uncertain, as TRBJ2-7 better fits the DNA end. The CDR3 spans 17 residues. Germline lookup yields CDR1 DFQATT and CDR2 SNEGSKA (reference sequence). In DNA form, the CDR3 reads TGCAGTGCTAGAGACCGGGACTCATTACTTTCTTACAATGAGCAGTACTTC. This gives the protein CSARDRDSLLSYNEQYF.

This clonotype was detected many times. The chain uses TRBV7-2 and TRBJ2-3, with a possible D match to TRBD2 (6 bases). The CDR3 covers 16 residues. V was clipped by 1 base and J by 4 bases, with 15 bases between them. Germline assignment: CDR1 SGHTA and CDR2 FQGNSA. DNA for the CDR3: TGTGCCAGCAGCTTAGTCGGGGGAGTGGGAGCAGATACGCAGTATTTT. This encodes CASSLVGGVGADTQYF. Filled out from reference TRBV7-2 and TRBJ2-3, the complete variable domain reads GAGVSQSPSNKVTEKGKDVELRCDPISGHTALYWYRQSLGQGLEFLIYFQGNSAPDKSGLPSDRFSAERTGGSVSTLTIQRTQQEDSAVYLCASSLVGGVGADTQYFGPGTRLTVL.

This clonotype has just a few counts. In DNA, the CDR3 is TGTGCCAGCAGCGTCGCACCCTCTGGGGCCAACGTCCTGACTTTC. Its protein product is CASSVAPSGANVLTF. The chain carries TRBV9 and TRBJ2-6; D not resolved. With 2 bases removed from V and 0 bases from J, the gap between germline ends came to 6 bases. This CDR3 region has 15 residues. Germline CDR1 is SGDLS and CDR2 is YYNGEE.

This clonotype has at least ten counts. The chain recombines TRBV3-1 with TRBJ2-5, with D tentatively TRBD2 (6 bases). Looked up from germline, CDR1 is LGHDT and CDR2 is YNNKEL (reference sequence). The CDR3 is made up of 16 amino acids. V was trimmed by 1 base and J by 0 bases, leaving 12 bases between them. CDR3 sequence (DNA): TGTGCCAGCAGCCAAGGAGTAGCGGAACACCAAGAGACCCAGTACTTC. As protein: CASSQGVAEHQETQYF.

This clonotype was observed at least ten times. The rearrangement uses TRBV7-3 and TRBJ1-1; 8 bases agree with TRBD1. The CDR3 extends over 15 amino acids. Germline CDR1 and CDR2: SGHTA and FQGTGA. The trim removed 5 bases at V and 3 bases at J, leaving 8 bases unmatched. CDR3 in DNA: TGTGCCAGCAGCCCACCAGGGGGCGAGGACACTGAAGCTTTCTTT. It codes for CASSPPGGEDTEAFF. The full variable domain, rest sourced from reference TRBV7-3 and TRBJ1-1, is GAGVSQTPSNKVTEKGKYVELRCDPISGHTALYWYRQSLGQGPEFLIYFQGTGAADDSGLPNDRFFAVRPEGSVSTLKIQRTERGDSAVYLCASSPPGGEDTEAFFGQGTRLTVV.

This clonotype was picked up many times. The rearrangement links TRBV11-3 to TRBJ2-1, with 10 bases fitting TRBD2. Germline V gene lookup returns CDR1 SGHNT and CDR2 YENEEA. Trimming at V came to 2 bases and at J to 5 bases, leaving 3 bases not matched to a gene. The CDR3 loop spans 15 amino acids. This CDR3 is CASSLRLAGDNEQFF. The CDR3 DNA follows: TGTGCCAGCAGCTTAAGGCTAGCGGGAGACAATGAGCAGTTCTTC.

V and J are TRBV29-1 and TRBJ1-2; 11 bases agree with TRBD1. The CDR3 runs 11 residues. The germline V gene encodes CDR1 SQVTM and CDR2 ANQGSEA. The junction had 7 bases not matched to a gene; V was cut back by 5 bases and J by 14 bases. The CDR3 spells CSVQMDRGLTF. The CDR3 nucleotides are TGCAGCGTTCAAATGGACAGGGGGCTTACCTTC.